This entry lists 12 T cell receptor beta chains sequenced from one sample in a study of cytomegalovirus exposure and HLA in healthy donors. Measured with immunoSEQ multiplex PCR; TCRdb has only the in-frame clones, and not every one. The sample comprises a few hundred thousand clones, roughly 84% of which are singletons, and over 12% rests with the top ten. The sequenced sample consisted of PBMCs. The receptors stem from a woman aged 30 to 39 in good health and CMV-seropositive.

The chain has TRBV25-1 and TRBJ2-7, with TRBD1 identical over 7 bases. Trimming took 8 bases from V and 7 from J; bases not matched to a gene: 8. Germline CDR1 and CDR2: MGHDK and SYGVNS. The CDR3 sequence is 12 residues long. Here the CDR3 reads CASVEGAGEQYF. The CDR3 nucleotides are TGTGCCAGCGTTGAGGGGGCGGGTGAGCAGTACTTC.

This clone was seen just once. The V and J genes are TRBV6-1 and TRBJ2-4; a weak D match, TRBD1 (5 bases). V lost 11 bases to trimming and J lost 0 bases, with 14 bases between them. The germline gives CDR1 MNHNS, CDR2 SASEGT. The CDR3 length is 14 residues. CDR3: CASATVAAKNIQYF. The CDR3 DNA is TGTGCCTCTGCGACAGTTGCAGCCAAAAACATTCAGTACTTC.

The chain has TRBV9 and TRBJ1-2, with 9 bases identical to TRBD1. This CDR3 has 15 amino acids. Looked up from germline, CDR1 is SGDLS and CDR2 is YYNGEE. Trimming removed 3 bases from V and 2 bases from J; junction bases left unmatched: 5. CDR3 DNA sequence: TGTGCCAGCAGCGGTACAGGGGGCGCGAACTATGGCTACACCTTC. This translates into CASSGTGGANYGYTF. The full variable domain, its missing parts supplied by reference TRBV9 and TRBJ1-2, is DSGVTQTPKHLITATGQRVTLRCSPRSGDLSVYWYQQSLDQGLQFLIQYYNGEERAKGNILERFSAQQFPDLHSELNLSSLELGDSALYFCASSGTGGANYGYTFGSGTRLTVV.

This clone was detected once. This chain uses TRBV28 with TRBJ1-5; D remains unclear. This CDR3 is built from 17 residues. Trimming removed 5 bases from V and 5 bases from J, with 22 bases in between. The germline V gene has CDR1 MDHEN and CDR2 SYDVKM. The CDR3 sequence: CASSTQIRFEWDQPQHF. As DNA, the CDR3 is TGTGCCAGCAGTACTCAAATCAGGTTTGAGTGGGATCAGCCCCAGCATTTT.

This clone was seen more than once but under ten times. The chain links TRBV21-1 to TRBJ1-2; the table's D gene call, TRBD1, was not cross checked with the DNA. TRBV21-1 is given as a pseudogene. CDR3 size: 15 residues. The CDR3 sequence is CASNDRPDRGYGYTF. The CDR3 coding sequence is TGTGCCAGCAACGATCGCCCGGACAGGGGGTATGGCTACACCTTC.

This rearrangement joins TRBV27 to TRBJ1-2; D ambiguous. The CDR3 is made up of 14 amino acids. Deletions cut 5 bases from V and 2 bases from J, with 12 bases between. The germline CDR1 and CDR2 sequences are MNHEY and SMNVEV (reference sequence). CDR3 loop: CASSGRDGNYGYTF. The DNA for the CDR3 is TGTGCCAGCAGTGGCAGAGACGGAAACTATGGCTACACCTTC.

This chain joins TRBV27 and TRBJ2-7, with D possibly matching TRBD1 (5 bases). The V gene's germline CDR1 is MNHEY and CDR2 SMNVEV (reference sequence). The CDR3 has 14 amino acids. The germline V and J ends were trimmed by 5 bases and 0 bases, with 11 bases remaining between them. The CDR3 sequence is CASSTRTLSYEQYF. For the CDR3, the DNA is TGTGCCAGCAGTACACGGACACTCTCCTACGAGCAGTACTTC.

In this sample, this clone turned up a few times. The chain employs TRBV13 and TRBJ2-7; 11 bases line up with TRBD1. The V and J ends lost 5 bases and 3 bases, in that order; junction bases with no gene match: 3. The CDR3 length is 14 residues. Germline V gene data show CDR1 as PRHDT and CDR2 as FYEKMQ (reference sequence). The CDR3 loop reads CASSPGTGGYEQYF. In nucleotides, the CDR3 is TGTGCCAGCAGCCCTGGGACAGGGGGCTACGAGCAGTACTTC. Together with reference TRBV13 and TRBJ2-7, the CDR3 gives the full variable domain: AAGVIQSPRHLIKEKRETATLKCYPIPRHDTVYWYQQGPGQDPQFLISFYEKMQSDKGSIPDRFSAQQFSDYHSELNMSSLELGDSALYFCASSPGTGGYEQYFGPGTRLTVT.

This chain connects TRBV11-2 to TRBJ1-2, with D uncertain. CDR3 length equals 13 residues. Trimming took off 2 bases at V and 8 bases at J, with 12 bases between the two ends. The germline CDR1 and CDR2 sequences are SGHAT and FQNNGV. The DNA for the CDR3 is TGTGCCAGCAGCTTAACTTCCTCGGGCGGCTACACCTTC. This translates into CASSLTSSGGYTF.

The chain's CDR3 is CAWSVGGSAYYEQYF. The DNA of the CDR3 is TGTGCCTGGAGTGTGGGGGGGAGCGCTTATTACGAGCAGTACTTC. The V call is TRBV30, the J call TRBJ2-7; the match to TRBD2 covers 7 bases. Germline loops: CDR1 GTSNPN, CDR2 SVGIG (reference sequence). The CDR3 totals 15 residues. V lost 0 bases and J lost 4; bases outside the gene matches: 9.

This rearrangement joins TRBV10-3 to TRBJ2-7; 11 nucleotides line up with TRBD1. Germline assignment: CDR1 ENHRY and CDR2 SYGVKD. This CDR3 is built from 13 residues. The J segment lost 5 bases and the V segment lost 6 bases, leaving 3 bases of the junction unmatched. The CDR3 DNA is TGTGCCATCAGAGGACAGGGGGCCCACGAGCAGTACTTC. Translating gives CAIRGQGAHEQYF.

This chain's CDR3 is CASSLVGTGSKNIQYF. DNA for the CDR3: TGTGCCAGCAGTTTGGTCGGGACAGGGTCGAAAAACATTCAGTACTTC. The rearrangement joins TRBV28 to TRBJ2-4, with 9 positions matching TRBD1. After removal of 3 bases from V and 4 bases from J, the junction contained 7 bases not matched to a gene. In germline, CDR1 is MDHEN, CDR2 SYDVKM. The CDR3 contains 16 residues.